Listed below are T cell receptor beta chains from one sample, sequenced in a study of Graves' ophthalmopathy and Graves' hyperthyroidism. A single record per CDR3 protein comes from TCRdb applying MiXCR to the multiplex PCR reads. Here the sample spans approximately 210,000 distinct CDR3 sequences, approximately 21% being singletons. The sequenced material came from peripheral blood. Source of these receptors: a woman aged 50 to 60 with Graves' ophthalmopathy. The CDR3 runs from the conserved cysteine through the conserved F or W. Fields, in order: CDR3 length, J gene, V gene, clone size, D gene, CDR3 DNA, CDR3 protein. The D gene is left open where the match is weak. Clone size is stated in some rows and not others, as once, few, many or a class when expanded.

>13|TRBJ2-7|TRBV5-1|many|NA
TGCGCCAGCAGCTTGGAACAGCTGGGCGAGCAGTACTTC
CASSLEQLGEQYF
>14|TRBJ2-7|TRBV18|many|NA
TGTGCCAGCTCCAGGGGTTACTCTGACTACGAGCAGTACTTC
CASSRGYSDYEQYF
>16|TRBJ2-7|TRBV19|many|TRBD2
TGTGCCAGTAGTGTCTCTAGCGGGGGCAGCTCCTACGAGCAGTACTTC
CASSVSSGGSSYEQYF
>13|TRBJ1-2|TRBV28|NA|NA
TGTGCCAGCAGTTTCATCTCAGGCTATGGCTACACCTTC
CASSFISGYGYTF
>14|TRBJ1-5|TRBV10-3|many|TRBD1
TGTGCCATCAGTGAGCAGGGGGGGGATCAGCCCCAGCATTTT
CAISEQGGDQPQHF
>12|TRBJ2-7|TRBV28|once|NA
TGTGCCAGCAGTGCCTCCCTCTACGAGCAGTACTTC
CASSASLYEQYF
>15|TRBJ1-6|TRBV7-3|many|TRBD1
TGTGCCAGCAGCCCATTCGACAGGGGGCGCGGACCCCTCCACTTT
CASSPFDRGRGPLHF
>15|TRBJ1-6|TRBV5-1|many|TRBD1
TGCGCCAGCAGCTTACCGGACAGGGCTAATTCACCCCTCCACTTT
CASSLPDRANSPLHF
>15|TRBJ2-7|TRBV19|many|NA
TGTGCCAGTAGTCGATCCGACGGATGGGGAAGCGAGCAGTACTTC
CASSRSDGWGSEQYF
>15|TRBJ2-7|TRBV29-1|NA|TRBD2
TGCAGCGTCCCTGTAGTAGCGGGCGGCGCCTACGAGCAGTACTTC
CSVPVVAGGAYEQYF
>13|TRBJ2-7|TRBV2|many|NA
TGTGCCAGCACCCCTGGGACCACCTACGAGCAGTACTTC
CASTPGTTYEQYF
>12|TRBJ1-2|TRBV12-3/TRBV12-4|many|NA
TGTGCCAGCAGTTTTTCGGGGGATGGCTACACCTTC
CASSFSGDGYTF
>13|TRBJ2-5|TRBV5-6|many|NA
TGTGCCAGCAGCTTGGGACAGGGAGGGACCCAGTACTTC
CASSLGQGGTQYF
>15|TRBJ1-5|TRBV28|few|TRBD1
TGTGCCAGCAATACCGACAGGGACTCAGGTCAGCCCCAGCATTTT
CASNTDRDSGQPQHF
>14|TRBJ2-5|TRBV7-2|many|NA
TGTGCCAGCAGCAATAGGGGGGGTCAAGAGACCCAGTACTTC
CASSNRGGQETQYF
>15|TRBJ2-7|TRBV6-2/TRBV6-3|NA|TRBD1
TGTGCCAGCACCAAGGGACAGGGGATTTCCTACGAGCAGTACTTC
CASTKGQGISYEQYF
>14|TRBJ2-4|TRBV7-2|few|NA
TGTGCCAGCAGCCCGGGAGTAGGCGGCTACATTCAGTACTTC
CASSPGVGGYIQYF
>19|TRBJ2-7|TRBV20-1|many|NA
TGCAGTGCTAGAGGAGGCGGGGCAGGGGAAGGTACGGTCTCCTACGAGCAGTACTTC
CSARGGGAGEGTVSYEQYF
>15|TRBJ1-5|TRBV2|many|NA
TGTGCCAGCACCCGAGCGGGGGGTTCACGGCAGCCCCAGCATTTT
CASTRAGGSRQPQHF
>13|TRBJ2-7|TRBV30|NA|NA
TGTGCCTGGAGGGGGGACCCGCACTACGAGCAGTACTTC
CAWRGDPHYEQYF
>16|TRBJ2-2|TRBV6-1|NA|TRBD1
TGTGCCAGCAGTCGGGACAGGGGTATGAACACCGGGGAGCTGTTTTTT
CASSRDRGMNTGELFF
>14|TRBJ2-5|TRBV29-1|many|TRBD2
TGCAGCGTTGTCGTGGGGGCGGGAGGCGAGACCCAGTACTTC
CSVVVGAGGETQYF
>15|TRBJ1-5|TRBV28|NA|NA
TGTGCCAGCAGGCCTGGGGCCCCTAGCAATCAGCCCCAGCATTTT
CASRPGAPSNQPQHF
>16|TRBJ2-5|TRBV7-2|NA|TRBD1
TGTGCCAGCAGCTTAGTGGGGACAGGGGGCAAGGAGACCCAGTACTTC
CASSLVGTGGKETQYF
>15|TRBJ1-2|TRBV19|many|NA
TGTGCCAGTAGTATCAATGGGGGCGCCAACTATGGCTACACCTTC
CASSINGGANYGYTF
>14|TRBJ2-3|TRBV27|many|TRBD2
TGTGCCAGCAGTCGGGGGGGATACACAGATACGCAGTATTTT
CASSRGGYTDTQYF
>14|TRBJ2-2|TRBV7-8|many|NA
TGTGCCAGCAGCTTAGTCGCGAACACCGGGGAGCTGTTTTTT
CASSLVANTGELFF
>15|TRBJ2-7|TRBV12-3/TRBV12-4|once|TRBD2
TGTGCCAGCAGTACTAGCGGGAGACGTCTCTCCGAGCAGTACTTC
CASSTSGRRLSEQYF
>14|TRBJ2-5|TRBV7-8|NA|NA
TGTGCCAGCAGCTTAGCGGCAGGGGAAGAGACCCAGTACTTC
CASSLAAGEETQYF
>14|TRBJ1-5|TRBV20-1|many|TRBD1
TGCAGTGCTAGAGTAGGGGGCGGCAATCAGCCCCAGCATTTT
CSARVGGGNQPQHF
>15|TRBJ1-1|TRBV6-2/TRBV6-3|NA|NA
TGTGCCAGCAGTTACTCGGGGGTCTTGAACACTGAAGCTTTCTTT
CASSYSGVLNTEAFF
>13|TRBJ2-2|TRBV6-1|NA|NA
TGTGCCAGCACCCGGAGGGGGGCCGGGGAGCTGTTTTTT
CASTRRGAGELFF
>16|TRBJ1-2|TRBV2|NA|NA
TGTGCCAGCAGCCGGGGGGGCGGAGGCTCTAACTATGGCTACACCTTC
CASSRGGGGSNYGYTF
>15|TRBJ1-5|TRBV7-2|many|NA
TGTGCCAGCAGCTTAGTTTGGGGGACCAATCAGCCCCAGCATTTT
CASSLVWGTNQPQHF
>12|TRBJ2-7|TRBV2|NA|NA
TGTGCCGGCGAAGGGGGCTCCTACGAGCAGTACTTC
CAGEGGSYEQYF
>14|TRBJ2-5|TRBV20-1|many|NA
TGCAGTGCTAGAGATGTTTTGAGGGTAGGAGCCCAGTACTTC
CSARDVLRVGAQYF
>11|TRBJ1-1|TRBV18|NA|NA
TGTGCCAGCTCACCAGGGTCTGAAGCTTTCTTT
CASSPGSEAFF
>13|TRBJ2-7|TRBV12-3/TRBV12-4|many|TRBD2
TGTGCCAGCAGTTTGGGGCTAGCGGGAGGGCAGTACTTC
CASSLGLAGGQYF
>18|TRBJ2-2|TRBV6-2/TRBV6-3|few|TRBD1
TGTGCCAGCAGTTACTATGGCCGGGGACAGGGGAACACCGGGGAGCTGTTTTTT
CASSYYGRGQGNTGELFF
>15|TRBJ1-1|TRBV28|few|NA
TGTGCCAGCAGTTTACTAAAGAGGAAGAACACTGAAGCTTTCTTT
CASSLLKRKNTEAFF
>17|TRBJ2-7|TRBV28|NA|TRBD2
TGTGCCAGCAGTTGGATCATATCGGGACTAGGAATTTACGAGCAGTACTTC
CASSWIISGLGIYEQYF
>18|TRBJ2-7|TRBV12-3/TRBV12-4|many|TRBD2
TGTGCCAGCAGCCCTAGACTAGCGGGAGGCTCACTTTATTACGAGCAGTACTTC
CASSPRLAGGSLYYEQYF
>15|TRBJ2-2|TRBV2|many|TRBD2
TGTGCCAGCAGTCGGGCTAGCGGCAACACCGGGGAGCTGTTTTTT
CASSRASGNTGELFF
>16|TRBJ1-6|TRBV6-5|many|NA
TGTGCCAGCAGCTACACCGCGAGCTCCTATAATTCACCCCTCCACTTT
CASSYTASSYNSPLHF
>13|TRBJ1-5|TRBV6-5|many|NA
TGTGCCAGCAGTTACTCACCGGACGGTGGGCGGCATTTT
CASSYSPDGGRHF
>15|TRBJ2-7|TRBV20-1|few|NA
TGCAGTGCTATTCCCCCAGGAGGGAGCTCCTACGAGCAGTACTTC
CSAIPPGGSSYEQYF
>13|TRBJ1-6|TRBV7-6|NA|NA
TGTGCCAGCAGCTTAGGGACCAACTCACCCCTCCACTTT
CASSLGTNSPLHF
>13|TRBJ2-2|TRBV28|many|NA
TGTGCCAGCAGTTTACCAGACACCGGGGAGCTGTTTTTT
CASSLPDTGELFF
>17|TRBJ2-7|TRBV5-1|NA|TRBD1
TGCGCCAGCAGCTTGGGAGGCTCCGGACAGGGGGATTACGAGCAGTACTTC
CASSLGGSGQGDYEQYF
>13|TRBJ2-7|TRBV30|few|TRBD1
TGTGCCTGGAGTGGAGACAGGGAATACGAGCAGTACTTC
CAWSGDREYEQYF
>15|TRBJ2-7|TRBV5-1|many|NA
TGCGCCAGCAGCCCCCTGAGCGGAACCATCTACGAGCAGTACTTC
CASSPLSGTIYEQYF
>13|TRBJ1-3|TRBV5-1|many|TRBD1
TGCGCCAGCAAACCGACAGGGAGCGACACCATATATTTT
CASKPTGSDTIYF
>14|TRBJ1-5|TRBV5-1|NA|NA
TGCGCCAGCAGCTTGGGGGGGGCTCATCAGCCCCAGCATTTT
CASSLGGAHQPQHF
>13|TRBJ1-2|TRBV24-1|NA|NA
TGTGCCACCAGTGCGTGGGGCCGTGAGGGCTACACCTTC
CATSAWGREGYTF
>15|TRBJ2-5|TRBV19|many|TRBD1
TGTGCCAGTAGCACGCCGGGGACAGCTCAAGAGACCCAGTACTTC
CASSTPGTAQETQYF
>15|TRBJ1-6|TRBV19|many|TRBD1
TGTGCCAGTAGCAGGGGGCAGGGGGCTTCATCACCCCTCCACTTT
CASSRGQGASSPLHF
>19|TRBJ1-5|TRBV2|many|NA
TGTGCCAGCAGTGAAGCGCCTCGGGGGGTGGGGACTAGCAATCAGCCCCAGCATTTT
CASSEAPRGVGTSNQPQHF
>13|TRBJ1-6|TRBV20-1|many|TRBD1
TGCAGTGCGGTCGAGACAGGGACATCACCCCTCCACTTT
CSAVETGTSPLHF